One sample yielded the 11 T cell receptor beta chains listed below, sequenced in a study of radiation and T cells in renal cell carcinoma. Method: immunoSEQ multiplex PCR; TCRdb's copy keeps in-frame clones and lacks some. The data hold 120,000 or so clones, with approximately 78% observed a single time. The time point is: blood 2 weeks post-SBRT. Specified treatment: 15 Gy SBRT to primary tumor, nephrectomy 4 weeks later. The sequences come from blood, collected from a patient whose treatment included radiotherapy and nephrectomy. The receptor set was obtained from a woman aged 55-70 years with renal cell carcinoma.

The chain employs TRBV18 and TRBJ2-7, with 8 bases identical to TRBD1. With 3 bases clipped from V and 3 bases from J, the junction kept 7 bases outside the gene matches. CDR3 size: 15 residues. CDR1 is KGHSH, CDR2 LQKENI, per germline. CDR3 protein: CASSPRGTGDYEQYF. The CDR3 nucleotides read TGTGCCAGCTCACCCCGGGGGACAGGAGACTACGAGCAGTACTTC.

The V and J genes are TRBV23-1 and TRBJ2-7; the D is unclear. TRBV23-1 is assigned to the ORF class and has an uncertain function. V lost 0 bases to trimming and J lost 4 bases, with 4 bases between them. The CDR3 consists of 12 residues. CDR3 bases: TGCGCCAGCAGTCAATCGTGTTACGAGCAGTACTTC. This translates into CASSQSCYEQYF.

V gene TRBV27 combines with J gene TRBJ1-3; 12 bases map to TRBD1. Germline CDR1 MNHEY, CDR2 SMNVEV (reference sequence). Trimming took 6 bases from V and 4 from J; bases not matched to a gene: 4. The CDR3 is 15 amino acids. The CDR3 protein is CASRPGQGAGNTIYF. Written as DNA, the CDR3 is TGTGCCAGCAGGCCGGGACAGGGGGCGGGAAACACCATATATTTT.

This sequence joins TRBV29-1 and TRBJ2-1; TRBD2 aligns across 12 bases. Looked up from germline, CDR1 is SQVTM and CDR2 is ANQGSEA. The ends lost 4 bases at V and 3 bases at J; junction bases unmatched: 4. The CDR3 has 15 residues. In nucleotides, the CDR3 is TGCAGCGTTGGAGGGACTAGCGGGCACTACAATGAGCAGTTCTTC. It translates to CSVGGTSGHYNEQFF.

This rearrangement joins TRBV28 to TRBJ1-2; no clear D. The CDR3 loop spans 13 amino acids. Trimming shortened V by 3 bases and J by 3 bases, and 8 bases separated the two germline ends. The germline gives CDR1 MDHEN, CDR2 SYDVKM. The CDR3 bases are TGTGCCAGCAGTTTTGTCTCCGACTATGGCTACACCTTC. It codes for CASSFVSDYGYTF.

This sequence joins TRBV4-2 and TRBJ1-1, with TRBD1 matching over 9 bases. This CDR3 has 17 amino acids. V was pared by 0 bases and J by 0 bases, with 5 bases of the junction left unmatched. Germline V gene data show CDR1 as LGHNA and CDR2 as YNFKEQ. CDR3 nucleotides: TGTGCCAGCAGCCAAGATTACAGGGGGCGCCTGAACACTGAAGCTTTCTTT. Translation gives CASSQDYRGRLNTEAFF.

The V and J genes are TRBV23-1 and TRBJ1-2; D is uncertain. TRBV23-1 is flagged as an ORF with uncertain function. Between the trimmed V and J ends, which lost 2 bases and 8 bases, there was a span of 6 bases. The length of the CDR3 is 11 residues. The CDR3 region has the DNA TGCGCCAGCAGTCAAGTGGAAGGCTACACCTTC. Its translation: CASSQVEGYTF.

This chain joins TRBV7-9 and TRBJ1-5; D not certain. Between the trimmed V and J ends, which lost 5 bases and 4 bases, there was a span of 9 bases. This CDR3 is 13 amino acids long. Germline V gene sequence: CDR1 SEHNR, CDR2 FQNEAQ (reference sequence). CDR3 nucleotide sequence: TGTGCCAGCAGCGAAAACCCTAATCAGCCCCAGCATTTT. Translating it yields CASSENPNQPQHF.

This rearrangement joins TRBV27 to TRBJ1-5; maybe TRBD1 (6 bases). Germline CDR1 reads MNHEY; CDR2 reads SMNVEV (reference sequence). Trimming took 4 bases from V and 7 from J, leaving 11 bases between them. The CDR3 contains 13 residues. DNA for the CDR3: TGTGCCAGCAGTTCTTACAGGGACCAGCCCCAGCATTTT. It encodes CASSSYRDQPQHF.

The rearrangement joins TRBV6-1 to TRBJ1-6; 7 bases are shared with TRBD1. After removal of 11 bases from V and 9 bases from J, the junction contained 16 bases not matched to a gene. Germline values: CDR1 MNHNS, CDR2 SASEGT. CDR3 length: 15 residues. CDR3 nucleotides: TGTGCCGGTGGGGAATTGGGACAGAGGGGTTCACCCCTCCACTTT. This translates into CAGGELGQRGSPLHF.

The sample holds a few counts of this clone. CDR3 protein: CASRAKGSGYGYTF. CDR3 DNA sequence: TGTGCCAGCCGGGCGAAGGGGTCGGGCTATGGCTACACCTTC. The chain couples TRBV6-5 to TRBJ1-2; a possible D gene is TRBD1 (5 bases). Germline V CDR1 and CDR2: MNHEY, SVGAGI. The V gene lost 8 bases and the J gene lost 4 bases, with 17 bases spanning the gap. The CDR3 extends over 14 amino acids.